Listed below are T cell receptor beta chains from one sample, sequenced in a study of cytomegalovirus exposure and HLA in healthy donors. Using immunoSEQ multiplex PCR, the repertoire was profiled, and TCRdb retains in-frame clones only, with some absent. The table has roughly 120,000 clones, more than 60% seen once. Sample: PBMCs. Receptors were obtained from a woman between 40 and 55 years old in good health and CMV-seropositive. Both conserved end residues are part of each CDR3. The D gene is left open where the match is weak. Size is omitted from some rows. Given values are once, few, many or a class for expanded clones.

TRBV27	TRBJ2-7	NA	TRBD1	CASSFGTGGYEQYF	TGTGCCAGCAGTTTCGGGACAGGGGGCTACGAGCAGTACTTC
TRBV12-1	TRBJ2-2	few	NA	CASSCGPLDGELFF	TGTGCCAGCAGCTGCGGGCCTCTCGACGGGGAGCTGTTTTTT
TRBV27	TRBJ1-1	NA	NA	CASSRTKGKAFF	TGTGCCAGCAGTCGCACTAAGGGGAAAGCTTTCTTT
TRBV14	TRBJ2-1	NA	NA	CASSQDPRSNEQFF	TGTGCCAGCAGCCAAGATCCACGCAGCAATGAGCAGTTCTTC
TRBV7-2	TRBJ2-6	NA	NA	CAVQISGANVLTF	TGTGCCGTCCAAATCTCTGGGGCCAACGTCCTGACTTTC
TRBV9	TRBJ2-3	NA	TRBD1	CASSGSGTASTDTQYF	TGTGCCAGCAGCGGTTCAGGGACAGCCAGCACAGATACGCAGTATTTT
TRBV15	TRBJ2-3	NA	NA	CATSRDNQGPHLGRSSTDTQYF	TGTGCCACCAGCAGAGATAATCAGGGACCACATTTGGGGAGGAGTAGCACAGATACGCAGTATTTT
TRBV29-1	TRBJ2-6	NA	NA	CSVRDGANVLTF	TGCAGCGTGAGGGATGGGGCCAACGTCCTGACTTTC
TRBV4-2	TRBJ2-5	NA	TRBD2	CASSQPRATSGKDGTQYF	TGTGCCAGCAGCCAACCTAGGGCGACTAGCGGGAAGGACGGGACCCAGTACTTC
TRBV19	TRBJ1-4	NA	NA	CASSILGDGNEKLFF	TGTGCCAGTAGTATATTAGGAGACGGTAATGAAAAACTGTTTTTT
TRBV19	TRBJ2-7	NA	NA	CASSVLPGVPGDEQYF	TGTGCCAGTAGTGTACTTCCAGGGGTCCCTGGGGACGAGCAGTACTTC
TRBV7-6	TRBJ2-1	once	TRBD1	CASSLGTANNEQFF	TGTGCCAGCAGCTTGGGGACAGCAAACAATGAGCAGTTCTTC
TRBV7-9	TRBJ1-5	NA	NA	CASSPVPQHF	TGTGCCAGCAGCCCCGTACCCCAGCATTTT
TRBV15	TRBJ1-5	NA	NA	CATSRRQSNQPQHF	TGTGCCACCAGCAGAAGACAGAGCAATCAGCCCCAGCATTTT
TRBV7-3	TRBJ2-3	NA	TRBD1	CASSPGRDRGTQYF	TGTGCCAGCAGCCCGGGACGAGACAGGGGAACGCAGTATTTT
TRBV7-9	TRBJ2-3	NA	NA	CASTSGDTQQYF	TGTGCCAGCACTTCCGGGGACACCCAGCAGTATTTT
TRBV2	TRBJ2-5	NA	TRBD2	CASNTLAGQETQYF	TGTGCCAGCAATACACTAGCGGGGCAAGAGACCCAGTACTTC
TRBV13	TRBJ2-7	NA	TRBD1	CASSPPTWDSSYEQYF	TGTGCCAGCAGCCCGCCTACCTGGGACAGTAGCTACGAGCAGTACTTC
TRBV7-8	TRBJ2-3	NA	NA	CASSPALTPGDTQYF	TGTGCCAGCAGCCCCGCGCTGACACCCGGAGATACGCAGTATTTT
TRBV15	TRBJ2-2	NA	NA	CATSRGVVATGELFF	TGTGCCACCAGCAGAGGTGTGGTAGCTACCGGGGAGCTGTTTTTT
TRBV6-5	TRBJ2-1	NA	NA	CASRDRSYNEQFF	TGTGCCAGCAGGGACAGATCCTACAATGAGCAGTTCTTC
TRBV10-1	TRBJ2-7	NA	TRBD2	CASSEGLASGMYEQYF	TGCGCCAGCAGTGAGGGATTGGCTAGCGGGATGTACGAGCAGTACTTC
TRBV27	TRBJ2-5	few	NA	CASSLTASVETQYF	TGTGCCAGCAGTTTAACGGCCAGCGTAGAGACCCAGTACTTC
TRBV25-1	TRBJ1-3	once	NA	CASLREGGNTIYF	TGTGCCAGCCTTCGTGAGGGCGGAAACACCATATATTTT
TRBV4-1	TRBJ2-3	NA	TRBD1	CASSQDGQGWALTDTQYF	TGCGCCAGCAGCCAAGACGGACAGGGATGGGCCCTAACAGATACGCAGTATTTT
TRBV5-4	TRBJ1-2	once	NA	CASSWPDRAYGYTF	TGTGCCAGCAGCTGGCCCGACAGAGCCTATGGCTACACCTTC
TRBV4-3	TRBJ1-6	once	NA	CASSQDRTSSYNSPLHF	TGCGCCAGCAGCCAAGATAGGACTAGCTCCTATAATTCACCCCTCCACTTT
TRBV11-2	TRBJ2-2	NA	TRBD2	CASSPGLAGPGELFF	TGTGCCAGCAGCCCCGGACTAGCGGGGCCCGGGGAGCTGTTTTTT